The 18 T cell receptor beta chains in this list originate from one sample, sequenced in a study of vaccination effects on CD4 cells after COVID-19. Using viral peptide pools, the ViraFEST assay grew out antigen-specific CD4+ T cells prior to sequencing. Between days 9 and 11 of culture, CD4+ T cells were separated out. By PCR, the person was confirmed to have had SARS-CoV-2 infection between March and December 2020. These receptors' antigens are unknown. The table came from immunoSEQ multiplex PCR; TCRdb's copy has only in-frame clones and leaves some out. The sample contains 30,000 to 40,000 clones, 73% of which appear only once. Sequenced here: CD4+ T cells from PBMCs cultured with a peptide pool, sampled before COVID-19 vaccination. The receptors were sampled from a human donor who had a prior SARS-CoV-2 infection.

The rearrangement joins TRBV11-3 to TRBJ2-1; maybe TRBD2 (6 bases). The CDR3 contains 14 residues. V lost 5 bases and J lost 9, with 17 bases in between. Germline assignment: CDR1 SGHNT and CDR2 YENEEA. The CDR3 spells CASSPLASGSEQFF. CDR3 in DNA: TGTGCCAGCAGCCCCCTAGCGAGTGGGAGTGAGCAGTTCTTC.

CDR3 amino acids: CAISRTGGTDTQYF. Here the CDR3 DNA reads TGTGCCATCAGTCGGACAGGGGGCACAGATACGCAGTATTTT. The chain links TRBV10-3 to TRBJ2-3; 9 bases line up with TRBD1. V dropped 5 bases and J dropped 1; count of bases not matched to a gene: 1. In germline, CDR1 is ENHRY, CDR2 SYGVKD. The length of the CDR3 is 14 residues.

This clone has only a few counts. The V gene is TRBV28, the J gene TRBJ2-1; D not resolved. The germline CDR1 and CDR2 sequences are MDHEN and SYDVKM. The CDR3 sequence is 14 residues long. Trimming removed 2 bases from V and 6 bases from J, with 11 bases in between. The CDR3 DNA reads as TGTGCCAGCAGTTTAGAGCTAGTTCGCAATGAGCAGTTCTTC. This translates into CASSLELVRNEQFF.

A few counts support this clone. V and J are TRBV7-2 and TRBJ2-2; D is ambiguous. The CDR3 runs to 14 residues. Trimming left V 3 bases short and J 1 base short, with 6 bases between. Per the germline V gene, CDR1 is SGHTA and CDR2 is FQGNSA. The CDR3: CASSFSWNTGELFF. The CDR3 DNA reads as TGTGCCAGCAGCTTTTCCTGGAACACCGGGGAGCTGTTTTTT.

As DNA, the CDR3 is TGTGCCAGCAGCGAAGTTGGGGGGGTGAACACCGGGGAGCTGTTTTTT. The encoded protein is CASSEVGGVNTGELFF. This chain links TRBV7-2 with TRBJ2-2; 7 bases map to TRBD2. The CDR3 length is 16 residues. Germline values: CDR1 SGHTA, CDR2 FQGNSA. V trimming: 5 bases; J trimming: 1 base; junction bases outside the gene matches: 7.

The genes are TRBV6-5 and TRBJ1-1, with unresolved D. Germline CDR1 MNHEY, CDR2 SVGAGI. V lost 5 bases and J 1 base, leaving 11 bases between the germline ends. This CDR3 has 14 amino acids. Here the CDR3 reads CASSPPEGNTEAFF. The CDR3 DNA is TGTGCCAGCAGTCCCCCCGAGGGGAACACTGAAGCTTTCTTT.

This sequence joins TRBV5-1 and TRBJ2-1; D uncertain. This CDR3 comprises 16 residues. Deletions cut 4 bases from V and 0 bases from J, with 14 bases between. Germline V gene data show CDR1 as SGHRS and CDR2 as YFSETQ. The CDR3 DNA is TGCGCCAGCAGCCGCCAAGCAGCAAGCTCCTACAATGAGCAGTTCTTC. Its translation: CASSRQAASSYNEQFF.

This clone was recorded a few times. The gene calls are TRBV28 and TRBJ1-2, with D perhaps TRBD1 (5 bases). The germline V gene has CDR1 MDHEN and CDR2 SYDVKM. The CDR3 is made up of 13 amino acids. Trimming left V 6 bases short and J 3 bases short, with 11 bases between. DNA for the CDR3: TGTGCCAGCAGAAGTTGGGGGGACTATGGCTACACCTTC. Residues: CASRSWGDYGYTF.

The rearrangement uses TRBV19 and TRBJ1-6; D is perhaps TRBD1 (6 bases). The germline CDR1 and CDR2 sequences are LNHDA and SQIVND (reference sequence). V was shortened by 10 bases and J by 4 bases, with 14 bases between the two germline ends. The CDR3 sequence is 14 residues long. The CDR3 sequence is CATSDSTYNSPLHF. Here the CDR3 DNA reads TGTGCCACTTCGGACAGTACTTATAATTCACCCCTCCACTTT.

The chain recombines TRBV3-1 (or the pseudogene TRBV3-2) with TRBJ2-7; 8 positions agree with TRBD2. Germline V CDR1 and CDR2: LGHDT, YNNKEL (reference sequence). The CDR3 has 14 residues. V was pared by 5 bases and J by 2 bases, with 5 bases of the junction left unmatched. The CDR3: CASSVSGRTYEQYF. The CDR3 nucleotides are TGTGCCAGCAGCGTAAGCGGGAGAACCTACGAGCAGTACTTC.

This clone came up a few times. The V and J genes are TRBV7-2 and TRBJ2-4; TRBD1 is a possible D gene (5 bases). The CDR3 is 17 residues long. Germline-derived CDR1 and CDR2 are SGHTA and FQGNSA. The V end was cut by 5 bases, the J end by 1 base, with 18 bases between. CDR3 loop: CASSPFVGALAKNIQYF. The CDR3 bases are TGTGCCAGCAGCCCATTCGTTGGGGCCCTCGCCAAAAACATTCAGTACTTC.

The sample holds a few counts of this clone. In DNA, the CDR3 is TGTGCCAGTTACAACCGGGCCTCCCTTGGGCAGCCCCAGCATTTT. Its protein product is CASYNRASLGQPQHF. The chain uses TRBV19 and TRBJ1-5; D ambiguous. Germline loops: CDR1 LNHDA, CDR2 SQIVND (reference sequence). Trimming pared 8 bases from V and 7 bases from J, leaving 21 bases between. This CDR3 is 15 amino acids long. Using reference TRBV19 and TRBJ1-5 for the parts outside the CDR3, the full variable domain is DGGITQSPKYLFRKEGQNVTLSCEQNLNHDAMYWYRQDPGQGLRLIYYSQIVNDFQKGDIAEGYSVSREKKESFPLTVTSAQKNPTAFYLCASYNRASLGQPQHFGDGTRLSIL.

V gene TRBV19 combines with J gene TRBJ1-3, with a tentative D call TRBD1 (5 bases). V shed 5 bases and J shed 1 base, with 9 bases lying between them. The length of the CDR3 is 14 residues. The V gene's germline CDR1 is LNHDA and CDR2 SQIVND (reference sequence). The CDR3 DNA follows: TGTGCCAGTAGTCCGGGGGTATCTGGAAACACCATATATTTT. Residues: CASSPGVSGNTIYF.

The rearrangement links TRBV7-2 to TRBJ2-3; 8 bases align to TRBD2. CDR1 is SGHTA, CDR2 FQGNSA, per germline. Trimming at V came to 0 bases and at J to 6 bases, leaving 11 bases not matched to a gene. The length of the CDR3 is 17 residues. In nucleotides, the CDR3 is TGTGCCAGCAGCTTAGCCGGGAGGGCCGCGAGTTTGGATACGCAGTATTTT. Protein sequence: CASSLAGRAASLDTQYF.

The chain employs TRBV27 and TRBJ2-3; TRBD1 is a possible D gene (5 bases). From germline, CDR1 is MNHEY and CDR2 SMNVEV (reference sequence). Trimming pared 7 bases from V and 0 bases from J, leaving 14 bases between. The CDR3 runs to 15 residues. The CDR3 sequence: CASNRRQFSTDTQYF. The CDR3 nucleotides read TGTGCCAGCAACCGAAGACAGTTTAGCACAGATACGCAGTATTTT.

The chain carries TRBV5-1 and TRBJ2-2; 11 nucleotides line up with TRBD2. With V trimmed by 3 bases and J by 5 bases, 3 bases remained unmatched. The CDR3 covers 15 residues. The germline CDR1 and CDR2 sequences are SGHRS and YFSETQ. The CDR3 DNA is TGCGCCAGCAGCTCGACTAGCGGGGTGACCGGGGAGCTGTTTTTT. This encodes CASSSTSGVTGELFF.

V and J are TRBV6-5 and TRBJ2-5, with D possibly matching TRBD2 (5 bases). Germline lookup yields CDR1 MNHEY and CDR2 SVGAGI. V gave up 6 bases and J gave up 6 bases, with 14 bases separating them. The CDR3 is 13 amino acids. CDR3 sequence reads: CASSLSGRQTQYF. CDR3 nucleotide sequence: TGTGCCAGCAGCCTCTCTGGGAGACAGACCCAGTACTTC.

Here the CDR3 reads CASSLLPGGDAGELFF. CDR3 coding DNA: TGTGCCAGCAGCTTACTTCCAGGGGGCGATGCCGGGGAGCTGTTTTTT. This chain links TRBV13 with TRBJ2-2, with 8 nucleotides matching TRBD1. Unmatched junction bases numbered 8, after V lost 2 bases and J lost 6 bases. CDR1 PRHDT and CDR2 FYEKMQ come from the germline V gene (reference sequence). The CDR3 covers 16 residues.